The entry below describes one T cell receptor (beta chain). Its antigen is not known. The length of the CDR3 is 16 residues. Trimming removed 6 bases at V and 1 base at J, with 15 bases between. The germline CDR1 and CDR2 sequences are MDHEN and SYDVKM. This entry is derived from a study of cytomegalovirus exposure and HLA in healthy donors. Regarding the study as a whole: Exclusion applied to some V segments, including TRBV6-2 and TRBV6-3, as they were indistinguishable.

PCR primers comprised 60 Vbeta and 13 Jbeta primers. Sequencing was performed with immunoSEQ multiplex PCR; in TCRdb, only in-frame clones are kept and a portion is missing. The sample holds under 200,000 clones; more than 65% are singletons and the top ten take more than 0.5%. Input material: PBMCs. This chain links TRBV28 with TRBJ2-2; D uncertain. This TCR came from a woman aged 50 to 65 in good health and CMV-seronegative. The CDR3 sequence: CASSPLGEENTGELFF. DNA for the CDR3: TGTGCCAGCAGCCCTCTTGGAGAAGAGAACACCGGGGAGCTGTTTTTT.